This T cell receptor beta chain was obtained from a study of PD-L1 blockade in urothelial cancer. Study-wide context: Median T cell yield per blood sample was about 150,000 cells.

The germline V gene has CDR1 MDHEN and CDR2 SYDVKM. The CDR3 contains 16 residues. V lost 3 bases to trimming and J lost 3 bases, with 15 bases between them. Time point given: peripheral blood 6 weeks after treatment start. Synthetic templates analogous to TCR were spiked into all PCRs individually. Method: immunoSEQ multiplex PCR; TCRdb's copy keeps in-frame clones and lacks some. The sample shows tens of thousands of clones, around 80% of them seen only once. The sequencing used PBMCs, collected around atezolizumab (anti-PD-L1) treatment. The V and J genes are TRBV28 and TRBJ1-5; unclear D gene. This receptor was identified in a man in his 70s with urothelial cancer. DNA of the CDR3: TGTGCCAGCAGTTTCCAATTCGGAGGGTTCAATCAGCCCCAGCATTTT. It translates to CASSFQFGGFNQPQHF.